The 9 T cell receptor beta chains below all came from one sample that was sequenced in a study of PD-L1 blockade in urothelial cancer. This table comes from immunoSEQ multiplex PCR, and its TCRdb copy is limited to in-frame clones, with some not included. The top ten clones hold approximately 8.4% of a sample with roughly 100,000 clones, around four fifths of them seen once. Time point here: peripheral blood 6 weeks after treatment start. This sample comprised PBMCs, obtained around atezolizumab (anti-PD-L1) treatment. Every receptor here comes from a man between 65 and 85 years old with urothelial cancer.

This chain connects TRBV19 to TRBJ2-1; 10 bases are a match to TRBD2. Germline V gene sequence: CDR1 LNHDA, CDR2 SQIVND (reference sequence). V lost 3 bases to trimming and J lost 4 bases; unmatched junction nucleotides: 9. CDR3 length: 17 residues. The DNA for the CDR3 is TGTGCCAGTAGTATCCAGCGGGAGGGCCCTCGGTACAATGAGCAGTTCTTC. This sequence encodes CASSIQREGPRYNEQFF.

The chain carries TRBV10-3 and TRBJ2-3; 7 bases are a match to TRBD2. CDR1 is ENHRY, CDR2 SYGVKD, per germline. Losses at the gene ends were 3 bases for V and 0 bases for J; bases not matched to a gene: 6. This CDR3 is 16 amino acids long. CDR3 region: CAISESGARSTDTQYF. DNA of the CDR3: TGTGCCATCAGTGAAAGCGGGGCCAGAAGCACAGATACGCAGTATTTT.

This clone occurred a few times. This chain joins TRBV18 and TRBJ1-6; D may be TRBD1 (6 bases). CDR1 is KGHSH and CDR2 is LQKENI in the germline V gene. The CDR3 loop spans 13 amino acids. Trimming stripped 3 bases from V and 7 bases from J, with 7 bases between. The CDR3 region is CASSPTGNSPLHF. The CDR3 nucleotides read TGTGCCAGCTCACCTACAGGGAATTCACCCCTCCACTTT.

V usage is TRBV6-6 and J usage is TRBJ2-5; 7 bases are shared with TRBD2. The CDR3 has 12 amino acids. Losses at the gene ends were 6 bases for V and 3 bases for J; bases not matched to a gene: 1. CDR1 MNHNY and CDR2 SVGAGI come from the germline V gene (reference sequence). The CDR3 protein is CASRSGEETQYF. DNA of the CDR3: TGTGCCAGCAGGAGCGGGGAAGAGACCCAGTACTTC.

The gene calls are TRBV25-1 and TRBJ2-4; TRBD1 matches at 7 bases. From germline, CDR1 is MGHDK and CDR2 SYGVNS. J gave up 2 bases and V 1 base, and 11 bases lay outside the gene matches. The CDR3 is made up of 18 amino acids. This CDR3 is CASSESAEQGFPKNIQYF. The DNA of the CDR3 is TGTGCCAGCAGTGAATCGGCGGAACAGGGGTTTCCCAAAAACATTCAGTACTTC.

This clone was detected only once. The rearrangement uses TRBV30 and TRBJ1-5; TRBD1 matches at 10 bases. The CDR3 has 15 residues. Germline V gene data show CDR1 as GTSNPN and CDR2 as SVGIG (reference sequence). The ends lost 3 bases at V and 6 bases at J; junction bases unmatched: 8. The CDR3 bases are TGTGCCTGGAGGGCTTCTTGGGACAGGGGTCAGCCCCAGCATTTT. It translates to CAWRASWDRGQPQHF.

The chain couples TRBV5-1 to TRBJ1-1; 8 nucleotides line up with TRBD1. Germline trimming cut 6 bases from V and 8 bases from J; bases unmatched to any gene: 3. This CDR3 contains 11 residues. Germline V gene lookup returns CDR1 SGHRS and CDR2 YFSETQ. The CDR3 here is CASTQGAEAFF. The CDR3, as DNA: TGCGCCAGCACCCAGGGGGCAGAAGCTTTCTTT.

The rearrangement links TRBV19 to TRBJ2-3, with 7 bases matching TRBD2. The CDR3 has 14 amino acids. The ends lost 8 bases at V and 0 bases at J; junction bases unmatched: 5. The germline CDR1 and CDR2 sequences are LNHDA and SQIVND (reference sequence). CDR3 nucleotide sequence: TGTGCCAGTTCCCGGACTAGAAGCACAGATACGCAGTATTTT. As protein: CASSRTRSTDTQYF.

This chain uses TRBV5-1 with TRBJ2-5; TRBD2 matches 7 bases. The CDR3 is made up of 15 amino acids. Losses at the gene ends were 0 bases for V and 2 bases for J; bases not matched to a gene: 4. Germline lookup yields CDR1 SGHRS and CDR2 YFSETQ. The CDR3 region has the DNA TGCGCCAGCAGCTTGGTGGGGGGGACTCAAGAGACCCAGTACTTC. This sequence encodes CASSLVGGTQETQYF.